This record looks at one T cell receptor beta chain sequence and its context. Here immunoSEQ multiplex PCR was the method, and the copy in TCRdb shows in-frame clones only, minus some. In the table there are tens of thousands of clones, approximately 92% of which are singletons. Germline loops: CDR1 SNHLY, CDR2 FYNNEI. Trimming took 10 bases from V and 12 from J, leaving 19 bases between them. The CDR3 sequence is 12 residues long. The source of the sample is a study of T cell changes during pregnancy in multiple sclerosis. The chain combines TRBV2 with TRBJ2-1; maybe TRBD2 (6 bases). The sequence came from a female donor with multiple sclerosis, enrolled in a pregnancy study. The sequencing here drew on CD4+ T cells from peripheral blood mononuclear cells, taken in the first trimester of pregnancy. CDR3 DNA: TGTGCCACCTCGGGACCCTCAGCGGGGCAGTTCTTC. Translating it yields CATSGPSAGQFF. The full variable domain, rest sourced from reference TRBV2 and TRBJ2-1, is EPEVTQTPSHQVTQMGQEVILRCVPISNHLYFYWYRQILGQKVEFLVSFYNNEISEKSEIFDDQFSVERPDGSNFTLKIRSTKLEDSAMYFCATSGPSAGQFFGPGTRLTVL.